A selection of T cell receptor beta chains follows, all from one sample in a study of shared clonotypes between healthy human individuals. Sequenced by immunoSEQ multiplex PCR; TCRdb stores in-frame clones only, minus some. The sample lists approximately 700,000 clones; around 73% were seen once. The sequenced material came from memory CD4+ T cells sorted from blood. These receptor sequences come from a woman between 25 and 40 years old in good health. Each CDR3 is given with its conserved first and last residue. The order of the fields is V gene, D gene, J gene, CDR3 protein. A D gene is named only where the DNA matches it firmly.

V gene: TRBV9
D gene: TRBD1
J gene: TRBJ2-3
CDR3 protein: CASSGRQGRRVLTDTQYF

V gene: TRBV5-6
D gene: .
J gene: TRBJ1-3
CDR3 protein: CASRRRDSGSGNTIYF

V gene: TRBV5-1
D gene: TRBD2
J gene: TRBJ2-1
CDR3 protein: CASSTGLAVDNEQFF

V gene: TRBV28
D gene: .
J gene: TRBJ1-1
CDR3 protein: CASSSPWGSMNTEAFF

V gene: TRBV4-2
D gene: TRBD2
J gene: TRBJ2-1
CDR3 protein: CASSPSGGRALNEQFF

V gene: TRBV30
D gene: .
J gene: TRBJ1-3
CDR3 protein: CAWSVRGNTIYF

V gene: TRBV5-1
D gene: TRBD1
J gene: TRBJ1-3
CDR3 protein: CASSLGPTGGSGNTIYF

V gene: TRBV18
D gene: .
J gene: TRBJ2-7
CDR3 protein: CASSPPGAYEQYF

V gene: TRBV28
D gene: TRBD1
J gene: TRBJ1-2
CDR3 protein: CASSLGTGQSYGYTF

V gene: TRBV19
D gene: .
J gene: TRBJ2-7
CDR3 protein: CASSIGAGYYEQYF

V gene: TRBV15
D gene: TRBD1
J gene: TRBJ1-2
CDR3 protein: CATSNYGTGVTNYGYTF

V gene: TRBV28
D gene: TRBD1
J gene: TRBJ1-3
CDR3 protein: CASSLFLGGQGIGNTIYF

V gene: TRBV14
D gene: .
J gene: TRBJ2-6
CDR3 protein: CASRNPGANVLTF

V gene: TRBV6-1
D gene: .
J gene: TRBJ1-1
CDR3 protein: CASSLGVDTEAFF

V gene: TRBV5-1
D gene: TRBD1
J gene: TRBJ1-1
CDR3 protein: CASSLGTGFEAFF

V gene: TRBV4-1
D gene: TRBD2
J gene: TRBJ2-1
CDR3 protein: CASSQGLAGGTTNEQFF

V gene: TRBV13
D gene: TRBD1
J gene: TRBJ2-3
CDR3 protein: CASSPSPGTGWLARTDTQYF

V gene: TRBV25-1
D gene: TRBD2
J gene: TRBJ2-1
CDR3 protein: CASGGLAGDNEQFF

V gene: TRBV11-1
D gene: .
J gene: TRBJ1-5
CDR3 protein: CASSLGGGSNQPQHF

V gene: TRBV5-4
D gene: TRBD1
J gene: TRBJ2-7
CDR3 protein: CASSSQGAGYEQYF

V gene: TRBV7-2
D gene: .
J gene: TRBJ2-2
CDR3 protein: CASSGYLKTNTGELFF

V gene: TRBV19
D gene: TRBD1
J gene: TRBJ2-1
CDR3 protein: CASSRGGQAGEQFF

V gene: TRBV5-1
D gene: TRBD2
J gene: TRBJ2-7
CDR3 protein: CASSLAETSGRTYEQYF